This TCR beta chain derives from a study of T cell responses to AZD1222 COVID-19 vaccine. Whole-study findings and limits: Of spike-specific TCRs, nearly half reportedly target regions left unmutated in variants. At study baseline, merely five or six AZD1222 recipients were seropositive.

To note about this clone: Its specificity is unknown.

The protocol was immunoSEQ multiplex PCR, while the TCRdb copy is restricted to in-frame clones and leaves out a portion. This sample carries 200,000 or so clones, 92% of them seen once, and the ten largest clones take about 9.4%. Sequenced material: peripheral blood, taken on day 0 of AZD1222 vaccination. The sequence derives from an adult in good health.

The CDR3 DNA is TGTGCCAGCAGTTTAAAGGGAATGAACGCCTACGAGCAGTACTTC. Translated: CASSLKGMNAYEQYF. The chain combines TRBV27 with TRBJ2-7, with D unresolved. The CDR3 spans 15 residues. Germline V gene data show CDR1 as MNHEY and CDR2 as SMNVEV (reference sequence). Trimming removed 2 bases at V and 2 bases at J, with 13 bases between.